This entry lists 29 T cell receptor beta chains sequenced from one sample in a study of cytomegalovirus exposure and HLA in healthy donors. The PCR employed 60 Vbeta primers together with 13 Jbeta primers. Measured with immunoSEQ multiplex PCR; TCRdb has only the in-frame clones, and not every one. The sample yields about 62,000 clones, around 87% seen once. The sample comprised PBMCs. The origin of the receptors is a man between 18 and 29 years old in good health and CMV-seronegative.

The genes are TRBV10-3 and TRBJ1-1, with D unresolved. The germline CDR1 and CDR2 sequences are ENHRY and SYGVKD. Trimming removed 7 bases at V and 1 base at J, with 13 bases between. The CDR3 spans 14 residues. The CDR3 DNA is TGTGCCATCACCGTGTCAGGCGAGAACACTGAAGCTTTCTTT. Translation: CAITVSGENTEAFF.

The rearrangement joins TRBV28 to TRBJ1-3; TRBD1 is a possible D gene (5 bases). V dropped 6 bases and J dropped 0 bases, with 12 bases sitting between them. The CDR3 is 15 residues long. Germline CDR1 reads MDHEN; CDR2 reads SYDVKM. The CDR3 sequence: CASRTRGYSGNTIYF. The CDR3 coding sequence is TGTGCCAGCAGGACTAGGGGATACTCTGGAAACACCATATATTTT.

This chain joins TRBV7-9 and TRBJ2-5; 10 nucleotides match TRBD1. The CDR3 consists of 16 residues. J was trimmed by 5 bases and V by 4 bases; bases with no gene match: 10. From germline, CDR1 is SEHNR and CDR2 FQNEAQ (reference sequence). The CDR3 region has the DNA TGTGCCAGCAGCTGGGACAGGGGACCAATGAGGGAGACCCAGTACTTC. Translating it yields CASSWDRGPMRETQYF.

This chain connects TRBV7-8 to TRBJ1-5; D remains ambiguous. Trimming left V 1 base short and J 3 bases short, with 10 bases between. Germline CDR1 reads SGHVS; CDR2 reads FQNEAQ. CDR3 length equals 15 residues. CDR3: CASSLVASYNQPQHF. The DNA of the CDR3 is TGTGCCAGCAGCTTAGTAGCCAGCTACAATCAGCCCCAGCATTTT.

The rearrangement links TRBV28 to TRBJ1-4, with 7 nucleotides matching TRBD1. This CDR3 contains 15 residues. J lost 4 bases, V lost 2 bases, and 4 bases had no gene match. Germline CDR1 and CDR2: MDHEN and SYDVKM. CDR3 sequence (DNA): TGTGCCAGCAGTTTAACGGGACAGAATAATGAAAAACTGTTTTTT. The encoded protein is CASSLTGQNNEKLFF.

The chain employs TRBV6-5 and TRBJ2-7; D uncertain. V lost 5 bases, J lost 2 bases, and 10 bases lay in between. This CDR3 spans 13 amino acids. Germline V lookup: CDR1 MNHEY, CDR2 SVGAGI. In DNA, the CDR3 is TGTGCCAGCAGTCCGACAAACACCTACGAGCAGTACTTC. Its translation: CASSPTNTYEQYF.

The chain employs TRBV6-5 and TRBJ1-2; D is undetermined. Germline CDR1 and CDR2: MNHEY and SVGAGI. The V end lost 6 bases, the J end lost 8 bases, and 19 bases lay between the germline ends. This CDR3 has 14 residues. Here the CDR3 reads CASRSPGEVRGYTF. The CDR3 nucleotides are TGTGCCAGCAGGTCTCCGGGAGAAGTGAGAGGCTACACCTTC.

This chain connects TRBV28 to TRBJ1-4; tentatively, D is TRBD1 (6 bases). CDR3 size: 15 residues. CDR1 and CDR2 (germline): MDHEN, SYDVKM. The V end was cut by 7 bases, the J end by 8 bases, with 20 bases between. CDR3 nucleotide sequence: TGTGCCAGCAAGCACGTAGGGGGAATTGGGGAAAAACTGTTTTTT. Its protein is CASKHVGGIGEKLFF. Full variable domain (rest looked up from reference TRBV28 and TRBJ1-4): DVKVTQSSRYLVKRTGEKVFLECVQDMDHENMFWYRQDPGLGLRLIYFSYDVKMKEKGDIPEGYSVSREKKERFSLILESASTNQTSMYLCASKHVGGIGEKLFFGSGTQLSVL.

V gene TRBV7-9 combines with J gene TRBJ1-1, with D possibly TRBD1 on 5 matching bases. The germline V gene has CDR1 SEHNR and CDR2 FQNEAQ (reference sequence). V was clipped by 1 base and J by 2 bases, with 14 bases between them. The CDR3 is made up of 16 amino acids. The CDR3 loop is CASSLVGMTDNTEAFF. The CDR3 DNA is TGTGCCAGCAGCTTAGTAGGTATGACAGACAACACTGAAGCTTTCTTT.

This chain uses TRBV20-1 with TRBJ1-2; weak D call: TRBD1 (5 bases). V lost 6 bases and J 3 bases, leaving 8 bases between the germline ends. This CDR3 contains 11 residues. Germline CDR1 DFQATT, CDR2 SNEGSKA (reference sequence). CDR3 bases: TGCAGTGCCGGGGGGGACTATGGCTACACCTTC. Translation gives CSAGGDYGYTF.

This clone was counted between two and nine times. The DNA of the CDR3 is TGCAGTGCTTGGACAGTTGAGACCCAGTACTTC. Translation: CSAWTVETQYF. This chain joins TRBV20-1 and TRBJ2-5, with a weak D call TRBD1 (6 bases). The CDR3 has 11 amino acids. The V and J ends lost 5 bases and 5 bases respectively, with 9 bases between them. CDR1 and CDR2 (germline): DFQATT, SNEGSKA (reference sequence).

The chain has TRBV11-2 and TRBJ1-2, with D possibly being TRBD1 (5 bases). The ends were cut back, 5 bases at V and 10 bases at J, with 14 bases in the middle. The CDR3 totals 12 residues. CDR1 is SGHAT, CDR2 FQNNGV, per germline. The CDR3 loop reads CASSPMTGDYTF. DNA for the CDR3: TGTGCCAGCAGCCCAATGACGGGGGACTACACCTTC.

A single count supports this clone. The chain joins TRBV7-9 to TRBJ2-7; TRBD1 matches at 8 bases. The germline CDR1 and CDR2 sequences are SEHNR and FQNEAQ (reference sequence). Trimming at V came to 5 bases and at J to 3 bases, leaving 9 bases not matched to a gene. This CDR3 has 15 amino acids. The CDR3 protein is CASSLTGVQDYEQYF. CDR3 bases: TGTGCCAGCAGCCTGACAGGGGTTCAAGACTACGAGCAGTACTTC.

The chain is built from TRBV28 and TRBJ2-3; 9 bases are a match to TRBD1. From germline, CDR1 is MDHEN and CDR2 SYDVKM. V shed 3 bases, J shed 6 bases, and the junction held 7 bases outside the gene matches. This CDR3 is built from 15 residues. The CDR3, as DNA: TGTGCCAGCAGTTTCGGGACAGGGTTTACTGATACGCAGTATTTT. It codes for CASSFGTGFTDTQYF.

This clone is a singleton in its sample. The V gene is TRBV6-6, the J gene TRBJ1-2; 9 bases are a match to TRBD1. The CDR3 extends over 15 amino acids. The V gene's germline CDR1 is MNHNY and CDR2 SVGAGI (reference sequence). V lost 6 bases to trimming and J lost 4 bases; unmatched junction nucleotides: 9. This CDR3 is CASSEQGARGYGYTF. CDR3 DNA: TGTGCCAGCAGCGAACAGGGGGCGCGGGGCTATGGCTACACCTTC.

V usage is TRBV9 and J usage is TRBJ2-7; D perhaps matches TRBD2 (7 bases). The CDR3 has 15 residues. The germline gives CDR1 SGDLS, CDR2 YYNGEE. V was clipped by 4 bases and J by 4 bases, with 18 bases between them. The DNA of the CDR3 is TGTGCCAGCAGCCCGGGGGGCAGGAACTCGTACGAGCAGTACTTC. Its translation is CASSPGGRNSYEQYF.

J is TRBJ2-1 and V is TRBV29-1, with D maybe TRBD2 (5 bases). From germline, CDR1 is SQVTM and CDR2 ANQGSEA. Trimming removed 7 bases from V and 10 bases from J, with 17 bases in between. This CDR3 is built from 12 residues. The CDR3 nucleotides read TGCAGCGCACACCTGGGAGCCAGGGAGCAGTTCTTC. This translates into CSAHLGAREQFF.

This chain uses TRBV5-5 with TRBJ2-7; 12 bases are a match to TRBD1. The trim removed 4 bases at V and 8 bases at J, leaving 10 bases unmatched. This CDR3 contains 15 residues. CDR1 and CDR2 from the germline V gene are SGHKS and YYEKEE (reference sequence). The CDR3 spells CASSGPGQGAFKQYF. Here the CDR3 DNA reads TGTGCCAGCAGCGGCCCGGGACAGGGGGCCTTCAAGCAGTACTTC.

This clone was seen just once. The chain is built from TRBV19 and TRBJ2-7, with D perhaps TRBD1 (6 bases). Germline V gives CDR1 LNHDA, CDR2 SQIVND (reference sequence). The V and J ends lost 6 bases and 5 bases respectively, with 14 bases between them. This CDR3 is 13 amino acids long. This chain's CDR3 is CASSPGAGDEQYF. CDR3 nucleotide sequence: TGTGCCAGTAGCCCCGGGGCAGGGGACGAGCAGTACTTC.

This clone showed up just once. The rearrangement joins TRBV28 to TRBJ2-3, with 8 bases aligning to TRBD2. The germline V gene encodes CDR1 MDHEN and CDR2 SYDVKM. The CDR3 is 14 amino acids. The ends lost 5 bases at V and 2 bases at J; junction bases unmatched: 3. CDR3 region: CASSRGGLTDTQYF. CDR3 nucleotide sequence: TGTGCCAGCAGTCGCGGGGGGCTCACAGATACGCAGTATTTT.

The J gene is TRBJ2-3, the V gene TRBV9, with D perhaps matching TRBD1 (6 bases). The germline gives CDR1 SGDLS, CDR2 YYNGEE. The CDR3 extends over 15 amino acids. V gave up 0 bases and J gave up 2 bases, with 10 bases separating them. The CDR3, as DNA: TGTGCCAGCAGCGTAGTAGGGGGTTTCACAGATACGCAGTATTTT. It codes for CASSVVGGFTDTQYF. Looking up the rest from reference TRBV9 and TRBJ2-3 gives the full variable domain: DSGVTQTPKHLITATGQRVTLRCSPRSGDLSVYWYQQSLDQGLQFLIQYYNGEERAKGNILERFSAQQFPDLHSELNLSSLELGDSALYFCASSVVGGFTDTQYFGPGTRLTVL.

J is TRBJ2-5 and V is TRBV12-2; the D call in the table, TRBD1, was not verified against the DNA. TRBV12-2 is recorded as a pseudogene. CDR3 length equals 13 residues. CDR3 DNA: TGTGCAAGTCGCTTACAGGGGGAAGAGACCCAGTACTTC. The encoded protein is CASRLQGEETQYF.

This sequence joins TRBV5-4 and TRBJ2-3, with 7 bases fitting TRBD1. Losses at the gene ends were 1 base for V and 2 bases for J; bases not matched to a gene: 1. CDR1 SGHNT and CDR2 YYREEE come from the germline V gene (reference sequence). The CDR3 covers 14 residues. CDR3 loop: CASSLTGDTDTQYF. The CDR3, as DNA: TGTGCCAGCAGCTTGACAGGGGACACAGATACGCAGTATTTT.

The genes are TRBV11-2 and TRBJ2-3, with D unclear. Per the germline V gene, CDR1 is SGHAT and CDR2 is FQNNGV. This CDR3 has 12 amino acids. The germline V and J ends were trimmed by 1 base and 4 bases, with 3 bases remaining between them. The CDR3 DNA sequence: TGTGCCAGCAGCTTAGGAGCAGATACGCAGTATTTT. It yields the protein CASSLGADTQYF. Full variable domain (rest looked up from reference TRBV11-2 and TRBJ2-3): EAGVAQSPRYKIIEKRQSVAFWCNPISGHATLYWYQQILGQGPKLLIQFQNNGVVDDSQLPKDRFSAERLKGVDSTLKIQPAKLEDSAVYLCASSLGADTQYFGPGTRLTVL.

The gene calls are TRBV6-5 and TRBJ1-4; perhaps TRBD1 as D (5 bases). This CDR3 has 15 residues. V was pared by 0 bases and J by 8 bases, with 13 bases between. The germline gives CDR1 MNHEY, CDR2 SVGAGI. CDR3 amino acids: CASSYSLAGQEKLFF. CDR3 bases: TGTGCCAGCAGTTACTCATTAGCAGGGCAGGAAAAACTGTTTTTT.

The V gene is TRBV11-2, the J gene TRBJ1-2; D is possibly TRBD1 (6 bases). This CDR3 comprises 14 residues. The ends were cut back, 5 bases at V and 4 bases at J, with 14 bases in the middle. Per the germline V gene, CDR1 is SGHAT and CDR2 is FQNNGV. As DNA, the CDR3 is TGTGCCAGCAGCGCTTCACGGGGGGCCTATGGCTACACCTTC. Translated: CASSASRGAYGYTF.

V usage is TRBV28 and J usage is TRBJ1-2, with a weak D call TRBD1 (6 bases). Germline CDR1 reads MDHEN; CDR2 reads SYDVKM. The CDR3 runs 14 residues. The ends were cut back, 4 bases at V and 2 bases at J, with 11 bases in the middle. In nucleotides, the CDR3 is TGTGCCAGCAGTTCAGGGGCCGAAAACTATGGCTACACCTTC. As protein: CASSSGAENYGYTF.

The V and J genes are TRBV5-1 and TRBJ1-2; 8 bases agree with TRBD1. Looked up from germline, CDR1 is SGHRS and CDR2 is YFSETQ. CDR3 length: 15 residues. V was clipped by 2 bases and J by 2 bases; unmatched bases: 5. CDR3 residues: CASSFTGGGNYGYTF. CDR3 nucleotides: TGCGCCAGCAGCTTTACAGGGGGTGGAAACTATGGCTACACCTTC.

This rearrangement joins TRBV5-1 to TRBJ2-5; possibly TRBD2 for D (6 bases). This CDR3 has 13 residues. The germline V gene has CDR1 SGHRS and CDR2 YFSETQ. V lost 5 bases, J lost 5 bases, and 13 bases lay in between. The CDR3 DNA reads as TGCGCCAGCAGAGGCCCGGGAGAGGAGACCCAGTACTTC. Translating it yields CASRGPGEETQYF.